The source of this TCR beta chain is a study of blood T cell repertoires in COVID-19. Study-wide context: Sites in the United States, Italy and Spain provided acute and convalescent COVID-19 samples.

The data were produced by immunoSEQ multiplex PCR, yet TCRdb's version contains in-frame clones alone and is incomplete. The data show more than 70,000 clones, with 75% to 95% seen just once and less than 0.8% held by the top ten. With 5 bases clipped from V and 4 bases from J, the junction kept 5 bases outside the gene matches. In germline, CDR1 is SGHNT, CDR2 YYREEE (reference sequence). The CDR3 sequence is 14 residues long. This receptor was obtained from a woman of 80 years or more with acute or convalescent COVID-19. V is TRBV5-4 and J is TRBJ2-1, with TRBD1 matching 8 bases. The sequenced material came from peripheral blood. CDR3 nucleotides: TGTGCCAGCAGACTCGGGACAGGATACAATGAGCAGTTCTTC. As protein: CASRLGTGYNEQFF.